This T cell receptor beta chain originates from a study of T cell responses to AZD1222 COVID-19 vaccine. General study findings and limits: Increases in Spike-specific TCR breadth and depth were seen after two AZD1222 doses. Clonal diversity may have been underestimated in mostly white British donors.

Only one count was recorded for this clone. What it binds is unknown. TCRdb's copy holds only in-frame clones and misses some; the assay was immunoSEQ multiplex PCR. Of approximately 140,000 clones listed, 80% to 95% were seen once; the top ten hold around 3.1%. The germline CDR1 and CDR2 sequences are SGHVS and FQNEAQ. The V gene lost 1 base and the J gene lost 4 bases, with 11 bases spanning the gap. This CDR3 is built from 15 residues. Source: peripheral blood, taken 28 days after the second AZD1222 dose. This sequence originates from an adult who received the AZD1222 COVID-19 vaccine. The chain combines TRBV7-8 with TRBJ1-5; D is undetermined. CDR3 sequence reads: CASSLDGQLNQPQHF. The CDR3 coding sequence is TGTGCCAGCAGCTTAGACGGCCAGTTGAATCAGCCCCAGCATTTT.